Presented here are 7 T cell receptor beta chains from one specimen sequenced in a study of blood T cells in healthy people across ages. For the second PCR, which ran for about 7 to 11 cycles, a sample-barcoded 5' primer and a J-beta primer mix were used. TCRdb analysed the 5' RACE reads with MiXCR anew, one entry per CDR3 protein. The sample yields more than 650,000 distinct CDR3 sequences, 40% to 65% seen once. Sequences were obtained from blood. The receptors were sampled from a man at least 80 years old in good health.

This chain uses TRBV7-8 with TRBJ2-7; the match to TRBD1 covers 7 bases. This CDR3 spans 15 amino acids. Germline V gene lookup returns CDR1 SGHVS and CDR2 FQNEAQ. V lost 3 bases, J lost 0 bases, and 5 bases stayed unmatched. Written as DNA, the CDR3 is TGTGCCAGCAGCTTGCACAGGGGACCCTCCTACGAGCAGTACTTC. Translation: CASSLHRGPSYEQYF.

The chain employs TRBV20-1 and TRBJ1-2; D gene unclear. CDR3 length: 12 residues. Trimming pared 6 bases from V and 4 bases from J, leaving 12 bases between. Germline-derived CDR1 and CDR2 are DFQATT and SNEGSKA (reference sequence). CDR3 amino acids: CSAHGEAYGYTF. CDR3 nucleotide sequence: TGCAGTGCCCACGGGGAGGCCTATGGCTACACCTTC.

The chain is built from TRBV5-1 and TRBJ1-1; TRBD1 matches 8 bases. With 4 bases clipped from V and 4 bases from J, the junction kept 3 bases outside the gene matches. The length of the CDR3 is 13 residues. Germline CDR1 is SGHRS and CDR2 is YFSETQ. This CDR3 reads CASSRTGSTEAFF. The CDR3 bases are TGCGCCAGCAGCCGGACAGGGAGCACTGAAGCTTTCTTT.

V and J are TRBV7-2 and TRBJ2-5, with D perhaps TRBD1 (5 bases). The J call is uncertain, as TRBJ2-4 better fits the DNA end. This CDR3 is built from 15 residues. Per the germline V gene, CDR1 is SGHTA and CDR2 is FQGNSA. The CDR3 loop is CASSLVGQGFNIQYF. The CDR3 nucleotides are TGTGCCAGCAGCTTAGTAGGGCAGGGCTTCAACATTCAGTACTTC.

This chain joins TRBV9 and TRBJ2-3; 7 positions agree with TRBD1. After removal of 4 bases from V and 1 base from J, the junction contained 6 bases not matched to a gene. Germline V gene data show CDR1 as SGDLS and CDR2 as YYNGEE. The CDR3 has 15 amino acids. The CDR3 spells CASSKQGQGTDTQYF. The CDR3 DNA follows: TGTGCCAGCAGCAAACAGGGGCAGGGCACAGATACGCAGTATTTT.

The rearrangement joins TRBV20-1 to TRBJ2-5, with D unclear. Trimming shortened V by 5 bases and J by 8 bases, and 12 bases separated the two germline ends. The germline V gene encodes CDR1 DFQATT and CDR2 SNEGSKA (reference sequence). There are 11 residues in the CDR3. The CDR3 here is CSALDDFTQYF. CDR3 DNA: TGCAGTGCTCTGGATGACTTTACCCAGTACTTC.

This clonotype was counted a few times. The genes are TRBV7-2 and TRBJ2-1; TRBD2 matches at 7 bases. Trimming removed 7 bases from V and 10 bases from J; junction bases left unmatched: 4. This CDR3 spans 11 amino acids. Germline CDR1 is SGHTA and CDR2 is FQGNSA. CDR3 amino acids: CASTKLAEQFF. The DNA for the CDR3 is TGTGCCAGCACCAAACTAGCGGAGCAGTTCTTC.